The 10 T cell receptor beta chains reported below all come from one sample, sequenced in a study of blood T cell repertoires in COVID-19 (dated by TCRdb to the early 2020s). Library method: the immunoSEQ multiplex PCR assay. The table comes from immuneACCESS by way of TCRdb, which keeps in-frame sequences with V and J called. Part of the clones is missing from these tables; in studies checked, under half for an unresolved V gene and the rest for unknown reasons. The table for this sample lists tens of thousands of clones; 80% of them were counted only once. The ten largest account for 15% to 20% of the sample. The sequenced sample was peripheral blood. Every receptor here comes from a woman over 75 with acute or convalescent COVID-19.

This chain joins TRBV13 and TRBJ2-7; D is perhaps TRBD2 (5 bases). Trimming left V 6 bases short and J 7 bases short, with 16 bases between. This CDR3 is 13 amino acids long. Germline V lookup: CDR1 PRHDT, CDR2 FYEKMQ (reference sequence). The CDR3: CASSSPGLGEQYF. DNA of the CDR3: TGTGCCAGCAGTTCACCGGGGTTGGGAGAGCAGTACTTC.

The chain uses TRBV13 and TRBJ1-4; TRBD1 agrees at 7 bases. CDR3 length: 15 amino acids. The J segment lost 7 bases and the V segment lost 4 bases, leaving 9 bases of the junction unmatched. The germline V gene has CDR1 PRHDT and CDR2 FYEKMQ (reference sequence). The CDR3 spells CASSSSGGIREKLFF. As DNA, the CDR3 is TGTGCCAGCAGCTCCTCAGGGGGGATCCGTGAAAAACTGTTTTTT.

A single count supports this clone. This sequence joins TRBV5-1 and TRBJ2-7; D may be TRBD2 (7 bases). There are 14 residues in the CDR3. V lost 6 bases and J 3 bases, leaving 16 bases between the germline ends. Looked up from germline, CDR1 is SGHRS and CDR2 is YFSETQ. CDR3 in amino acids: CASTLGGGSYEQYF. CDR3 in DNA: TGCGCCAGCACCCTGGGGGGCGGGAGCTACGAGCAGTACTTC.

The chain joins TRBV4-2 to TRBJ2-7; 14 bases match TRBD2. Germline CDR1 reads LGHNA; CDR2 reads YNFKEQ. The CDR3 loop spans 15 amino acids. Unmatched junction bases numbered 0, after V lost 1 base and J lost 4 bases. The DNA of the CDR3 is TGTGCCAGCAGCCAAGGGACTAGCGGGAGGTACGAGCAGTACTTC. Protein sequence: CASSQGTSGRYEQYF.

J is TRBJ2-7 and V is TRBV5-1; TRBD1 aligns across 11 bases. The V segment lost 0 bases and the J segment 0 bases; nucleotides outside the gene matches: 2. Germline lookup yields CDR1 SGHRS and CDR2 YFSETQ. This CDR3 is built from 16 residues. The CDR3 nucleotides read TGCGCCAGCAGCTTGGCCGGGACAGGGGGCTCCTACGAGCAGTACTTC. It yields the protein CASSLAGTGGSYEQYF.

The V gene is TRBV18, the J gene TRBJ2-2; 8 positions agree with TRBD2. CDR1 KGHSH and CDR2 LQKENI come from the germline V gene. Trimming took 2 bases from V and 0 from J; bases not matched to a gene: 11. The CDR3 is made up of 19 amino acids. The CDR3 DNA sequence: TGTGCCAGCTCACCAAGAATCGGAGCGGGGGCCGCGAACACCGGGGAGCTGTTTTTT. Protein: CASSPRIGAGAANTGELFF. The entire variable domain, with the rest obtained from reference TRBV18 and TRBJ2-2, is as follows: NAGVMQNPRHLVRRRGQEARLRCSPMKGHSHVYWYRQLPEEGLKFMVYLQKENIIDESGMPKERFSAEFPKEGPSILRIQQVVRGDSAAYFCASSPRIGAGAANTGELFFGEGSRLTVL.

This clone was recorded once. The chain recombines TRBV11-3 with TRBJ2-1, with 8 nucleotides matching TRBD2. The CDR3 runs 15 residues. J lost 3 bases, V lost 5 bases, and 6 bases had no gene match. The germline CDR1 and CDR2 sequences are SGHNT and YENEEA. The CDR3 DNA reads as TGTGCCAGCAGCCCCTTGAGCGGGGGCTACAATGAGCAGTTCTTC. It codes for CASSPLSGGYNEQFF.

The chain combines TRBV7-6 with TRBJ2-3, with a tentative D call TRBD2 (5 bases). CDR1 is SGHVS and CDR2 is FNYEAQ in the germline V gene. The V gene lost 2 bases and the J gene lost 5 bases, with 14 bases spanning the gap. This CDR3 is built from 15 residues. CDR3 protein: CASSLQTPRGDTQYF. CDR3 nucleotides: TGTGCCAGCAGCTTACAGACGCCCCGGGGAGATACGCAGTATTTT.

The chain joins TRBV2 to TRBJ2-3, with D hard to call. This CDR3 has 14 residues. V was clipped by 2 bases and J by 1 base, with 7 bases between them. Germline CDR1 and CDR2: SNHLY and FYNNEI. The CDR3 is CASSELIRTDTQYF. The CDR3 coding sequence is TGTGCCAGCAGTGAATTAATCCGCACAGATACGCAGTATTTT.

This chain connects TRBV30 to TRBJ2-7, with D perhaps matching TRBD2 (6 bases). The length of the CDR3 is 15 residues. The germline V and J ends were trimmed by 3 bases and 4 bases, with 19 bases remaining between them. Germline V lookup: CDR1 GTSNPN, CDR2 SVGIG (reference sequence). This chain's CDR3 is CAWRARDSLGYEQYF. The DNA of the CDR3 is TGTGCCTGGAGGGCCCGGGACTCCTTAGGGTACGAGCAGTACTTC.